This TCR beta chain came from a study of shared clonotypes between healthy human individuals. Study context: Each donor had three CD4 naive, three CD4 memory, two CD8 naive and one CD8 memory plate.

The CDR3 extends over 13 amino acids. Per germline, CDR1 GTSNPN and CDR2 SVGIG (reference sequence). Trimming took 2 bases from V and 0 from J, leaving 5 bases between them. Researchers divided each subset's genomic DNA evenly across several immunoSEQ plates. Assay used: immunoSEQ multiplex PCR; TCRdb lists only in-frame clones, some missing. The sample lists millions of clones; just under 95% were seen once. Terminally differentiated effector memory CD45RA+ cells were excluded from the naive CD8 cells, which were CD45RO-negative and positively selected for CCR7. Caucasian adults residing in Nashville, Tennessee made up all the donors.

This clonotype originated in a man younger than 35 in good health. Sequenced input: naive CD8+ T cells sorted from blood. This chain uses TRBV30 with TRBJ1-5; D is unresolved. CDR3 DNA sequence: TGTGCCTGGAGTCTGCATAGCAATCAGCCCCAGCATTTT. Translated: CAWSLHSNQPQHF.